The rows below give T cell receptor beta chains drawn from one sample of a study of blood T cell repertoires in COVID-19. TCRdb's copy holds only in-frame clones and misses some; the assay was immunoSEQ multiplex PCR. Of hundreds of thousands of clones detected, roughly nine tenths appear once; the ten largest clones hold about 8.2%. Material for sequencing was peripheral blood. These receptors originate from a woman aged 45-65 years with COVID-19, enrolled during active disease. Both conserved end residues are part of each CDR3. Fields, in order: V gene, J gene, D gene, clone size, CDR3 protein, CDR3 DNA. The D gene is left open where the match is weak. For some rows the clone size is stated as once, few or many, or as a class when expanded; others skip it.

v_call: TRBV5-1
j_call: TRBJ2-3
d_call: .
clone_size: once
cdr3_aa: CASSWGLAGHFTDTQYF
cdr3_nt: TGCGCCAGCAGCTGGGGTCTGGCGGGGCACTTCACAGATACGCAGTATTTT

v_call: TRBV6-2/TRBV6-3
j_call: TRBJ2-7
d_call: TRBD1
clone_size: .
cdr3_aa: CASSPAGQASIKYF
cdr3_nt: TGTGCCAGCAGTCCCGCGGGACAGGCGAGCATCAAGTACTTC

v_call: TRBV5-6
j_call: TRBJ1-3
d_call: .
clone_size: .
cdr3_aa: CASSLGTPSGNTIYF
cdr3_nt: TGTGCCAGCAGCTTAGGGACTCCCTCTGGAAACACCATATATTTT

v_call: TRBV6-5
j_call: TRBJ2-3
d_call: .
clone_size: .
cdr3_aa: CASTPSVGRDTQYF
cdr3_nt: TGTGCCAGCACCCCATCGGTGGGCCGAGATACGCAGTATTTT

v_call: TRBV5-8
j_call: TRBJ2-7
d_call: TRBD2
clone_size: few
cdr3_aa: CASSLGTSGGDEQYF
cdr3_nt: TGTGCCAGCAGCTTGGGGACTAGCGGGGGGGACGAGCAGTACTTC

v_call: TRBV6-5
j_call: TRBJ2-1
d_call: TRBD2
clone_size: .
cdr3_aa: CASRGLASYNEQFF
cdr3_nt: TGTGCCAGCAGGGGACTAGCGAGCTACAATGAGCAGTTCTTC

v_call: TRBV30
j_call: TRBJ1-6
d_call: TRBD1
clone_size: few
cdr3_aa: CAWSVRTGGHSPLHF
cdr3_nt: TGTGCCTGGAGTGTGCGGACAGGGGGGCATTCACCCCTCCACTTT

v_call: TRBV7-2
j_call: TRBJ2-1
d_call: .
clone_size: .
cdr3_aa: CASSLEGGAYNEQFF
cdr3_nt: TGTGCCAGCAGCCTCGAAGGGGGGGCATACAATGAGCAGTTCTTC

v_call: TRBV3-1/TRBV3-2
j_call: TRBJ1-1
d_call: .
clone_size: .
cdr3_aa: CASSQGSGVYTEAFF
cdr3_nt: TGTGCCAGCAGCCAAGGGTCCGGGGTGTACACTGAAGCTTTCTTT

v_call: TRBV24-1
j_call: TRBJ1-2
d_call: TRBD1
clone_size: .
cdr3_aa: CATSLGTGKTDGYTF
cdr3_nt: TGTGCCACCAGCCTCGGGACAGGCAAAACAGATGGCTACACCTTC

v_call: TRBV28
j_call: TRBJ2-3
d_call: .
clone_size: .
cdr3_aa: CASRSLGTQYF
cdr3_nt: TGTGCCAGCAGGTCCCTAGGTACGCAGTATTTT

v_call: TRBV30
j_call: TRBJ2-3
d_call: TRBD1
clone_size: .
cdr3_aa: CAWSQGAQNTQYF
cdr3_nt: TGTGCCTGGAGTCAGGGGGCGCAAAATACGCAGTATTTT

v_call: TRBV28
j_call: TRBJ1-1
d_call: TRBD1
clone_size: once
cdr3_aa: CASSWTGGNTEAFF
cdr3_nt: TGTGCCAGCTCCTGGACAGGGGGGAACACTGAAGCTTTCTTT

v_call: TRBV6-2/TRBV6-3
j_call: TRBJ2-1
d_call: TRBD2
clone_size: .
cdr3_aa: CASSYLPSGSNEQFF
cdr3_nt: TGTGCCAGCAGTTACCTCCCTAGCGGCTCCAATGAGCAGTTCTTC

v_call: TRBV30
j_call: TRBJ1-1
d_call: .
clone_size: .
cdr3_aa: CAWSVRQENTEAFF
cdr3_nt: TGTGCCTGGAGTGTACGGCAGGAGAACACTGAAGCTTTCTTT

v_call: TRBV5-1
j_call: TRBJ1-1
d_call: TRBD1
clone_size: .
cdr3_aa: CASSALRDRGPYEAFF
cdr3_nt: TGCGCCAGCAGCGCGCTCCGGGACAGGGGACCCTATGAAGCTTTCTTT

v_call: TRBV5-1
j_call: TRBJ2-3
d_call: TRBD1
clone_size: .
cdr3_aa: CAGSLEWTGIDTQYF
cdr3_nt: TGCGCCGGCAGCTTGGAGTGGACAGGGATAGATACGCAGTATTTT

v_call: TRBV9
j_call: TRBJ1-1
d_call: .
clone_size: .
cdr3_aa: CASSVVGSMNTEAFF
cdr3_nt: TGTGCCAGCAGCGTAGTTGGCTCCATGAACACTGAAGCTTTCTTT

v_call: TRBV5-1
j_call: TRBJ2-7
d_call: .
clone_size: .
cdr3_aa: CASSLRGGLSYEQYF
cdr3_nt: TGCGCCAGCAGCTTACGAGGGGGATTATCCTACGAGCAGTACTTC

v_call: TRBV14
j_call: TRBJ1-1
d_call: TRBD1
clone_size: .
cdr3_aa: CASSQGGGITEAFF
cdr3_nt: TGTGCCAGCAGCCAAGGAGGGGGCATCACTGAAGCTTTCTTT

v_call: TRBV18
j_call: TRBJ1-1
d_call: TRBD1
clone_size: .
cdr3_aa: CASSPQGQGAEAFF
cdr3_nt: TGTGCCAGCTCCCCTCAGGGACAGGGGGCTGAAGCTTTCTTT

v_call: TRBV6-1
j_call: TRBJ1-6
d_call: TRBD1
clone_size: .
cdr3_aa: CASSDRQGNSPLHF
cdr3_nt: TGTGCCAGCAGTGACCGACAGGGTAATTCACCCCTCCACTTT

v_call: TRBV11-3
j_call: TRBJ2-1
d_call: .
clone_size: .
cdr3_aa: CASSGDGGSSYNEQFF
cdr3_nt: TGTGCCAGCAGCGGGGACGGAGGGTCCTCCTACAATGAGCAGTTCTTC

v_call: TRBV3-1/TRBV3-2
j_call: TRBJ2-1
d_call: .
clone_size: .
cdr3_aa: CASSTLPGANEQFF
cdr3_nt: TGTGCCAGCAGCACCCTCCCAGGGGCCAATGAGCAGTTCTTC

v_call: TRBV7-3
j_call: TRBJ2-2
d_call: .
clone_size: .
cdr3_aa: CASSLLTGELFF
cdr3_nt: TGTGCCAGCAGCTTATTAACTGGGGAGCTGTTTTTT

v_call: TRBV3-1/TRBV3-2
j_call: TRBJ2-1
d_call: .
clone_size: once
cdr3_aa: CASSQTGDCNEQFF
cdr3_nt: TGTGCCAGCAGCCAGACCGGGGACTGCAATGAGCAGTTCTTC

v_call: TRBV6-5
j_call: TRBJ1-1
d_call: TRBD1
clone_size: .
cdr3_aa: CASTPGTGGTEAFF
cdr3_nt: TGTGCCAGCACCCCCGGGACAGGGGGCACTGAAGCTTTCTTT

v_call: TRBV5-4
j_call: TRBJ1-3
d_call: .
clone_size: few
cdr3_aa: CASSDRTRDTIYF
cdr3_nt: TGTGCCAGCAGCGATCGGACTAGGGACACCATATATTTT

v_call: TRBV19
j_call: TRBJ2-7
d_call: TRBD1
clone_size: .
cdr3_aa: CASSAGTGGYEQYF
cdr3_nt: TGTGCCAGTAGTGCCGGGACAGGGGGGTACGAGCAGTACTTC

v_call: TRBV7-2
j_call: TRBJ2-2
d_call: .
clone_size: once
cdr3_aa: CASSQQYTGELFF
cdr3_nt: TGTGCCAGCAGCCAACAATACACCGGGGAGCTGTTTTTT

v_call: TRBV19
j_call: TRBJ2-6
d_call: TRBD1
clone_size: .
cdr3_aa: CASSVGQGSAGANVLTF
cdr3_nt: TGTGCCAGTAGCGTCGGACAGGGGTCAGCTGGGGCCAACGTCCTGACTTTC

v_call: TRBV6-6
j_call: TRBJ1-2
d_call: TRBD1
clone_size: .
cdr3_aa: CASRRGQSYGYTF
cdr3_nt: TGTGCCAGCAGGAGGGGGCAGAGCTATGGCTACACCTTC

v_call: TRBV5-1
j_call: TRBJ2-5
d_call: TRBD1
clone_size: .
cdr3_aa: CASSPQGVGDQETQYF
cdr3_nt: TGCGCCAGCAGCCCCCAGGGGGTGGGGGACCAAGAGACCCAGTACTTC

v_call: TRBV5-1
j_call: TRBJ2-4
d_call: .
clone_size: few
cdr3_aa: CASSLVAGENIQYF
cdr3_nt: TGCGCCAGCAGCTTGGTTGCAGGGGAAAACATTCAGTACTTC

v_call: TRBV9
j_call: TRBJ1-1
d_call: .
clone_size: .
cdr3_aa: CASSAGGAEAFF
cdr3_nt: TGTGCCAGCAGCGCGGGGGGGGCAGAAGCTTTCTTT

v_call: TRBV9
j_call: TRBJ1-3
d_call: .
clone_size: once
cdr3_aa: CASSPGTGNTIYF
cdr3_nt: TGTGCCAGCAGTCCGGGTACCGGAAACACCATATATTTT

v_call: TRBV7-9
j_call: TRBJ1-5
d_call: .
clone_size: .
cdr3_aa: CASSFEGDGNQPQHF
cdr3_nt: TGTGCCAGCAGCTTTGAGGGGGACGGCAATCAGCCCCAGCATTTT

v_call: TRBV18
j_call: TRBJ2-7
d_call: .
clone_size: few
cdr3_aa: CASSPPGEGSPYEQYF
cdr3_nt: TGTGCCAGCTCACCCCCAGGGGAAGGGTCACCCTACGAGCAGTACTTC

v_call: TRBV30
j_call: TRBJ2-7
d_call: TRBD2
clone_size: .
cdr3_aa: CAWTGRRGGSYNYEQYF
cdr3_nt: TGTGCCTGGACCGGGAGGCGCGGGGGGTCCTATAACTACGAGCAGTACTTC

v_call: TRBV6-5
j_call: TRBJ1-5
d_call: TRBD1
clone_size: once
cdr3_aa: CASTRDRGQPQHF
cdr3_nt: TGTGCCAGCACCAGGGACAGGGGACAGCCCCAGCATTTT

v_call: TRBV19
j_call: TRBJ2-7
d_call: .
clone_size: .
cdr3_aa: CASSIIEGGEQYF
cdr3_nt: TGTGCCAGTAGTATTATCGAGGGTGGCGAGCAGTACTTC

v_call: TRBV2
j_call: TRBJ2-5
d_call: TRBD2
clone_size: .
cdr3_aa: CASSWTSGGQETQYF
cdr3_nt: TGTGCCAGCAGCTGGACTAGCGGGGGGCAAGAGACCCAGTACTTC

v_call: TRBV28
j_call: TRBJ1-6
d_call: TRBD1
clone_size: .
cdr3_aa: CASSQAQGKDNSPLHF
cdr3_nt: TGTGCCAGCAGTCAAGCACAGGGGAAGGATAATTCACCCCTCCACTTT

v_call: TRBV11-2
j_call: TRBJ1-3
d_call: .
clone_size: .
cdr3_aa: CASSPLGGGKNTIYF
cdr3_nt: TGTGCCAGCAGCCCTCTCGGGGGGGGTAAAAACACCATATATTTT

v_call: TRBV9
j_call: TRBJ2-1
d_call: TRBD1
clone_size: .
cdr3_aa: CASSATGTGGFGEQFF
cdr3_nt: TGTGCCAGCAGCGCGACCGGGACAGGGGGCTTCGGTGAGCAGTTCTTC

v_call: TRBV5-5
j_call: TRBJ1-2
d_call: TRBD1
clone_size: .
cdr3_aa: CASSSKGSTGSALYGYTF
cdr3_nt: TGTGCCAGCAGCTCCAAGGGGTCGACAGGGAGCGCTCTCTATGGCTACACCTTC

v_call: TRBV19
j_call: TRBJ1-5
d_call: TRBD1
clone_size: .
cdr3_aa: CASRFDRGLSSNQPQHF
cdr3_nt: TGTGCCAGTAGGTTCGACAGGGGGCTTTCCAGCAATCAGCCCCAGCATTTT

v_call: TRBV5-6
j_call: TRBJ2-5
d_call: TRBD2
clone_size: .
cdr3_aa: CASSLIAGMYQETQYF
cdr3_nt: TGTGCCAGCAGCTTGATAGCGGGGATGTACCAAGAGACCCAGTACTTC

v_call: TRBV7-2
j_call: TRBJ1-2
d_call: .
clone_size: .
cdr3_aa: CASSLEAGYYGYTF
cdr3_nt: TGTGCCAGCAGCTTAGAAGCAGGCTACTATGGCTACACCTTC

v_call: TRBV5-4
j_call: TRBJ2-5
d_call: .
clone_size: .
cdr3_aa: CASSLFGGAQYF
cdr3_nt: TGTGCCAGCAGCTTGTTCGGCGGGGCCCAGTACTTC

v_call: TRBV5-8
j_call: TRBJ2-7
d_call: .
clone_size: .
cdr3_aa: CASTLMVSYEQYF
cdr3_nt: TGTGCCAGCACCCTAATGGTGTCCTACGAGCAGTACTTC

v_call: TRBV6-6
j_call: TRBJ2-6
d_call: TRBD1
clone_size: few
cdr3_aa: CASSPWRGTGLSGANVLTF
cdr3_nt: TGTGCCAGCAGTCCCTGGCGGGGGACAGGGCTCTCTGGGGCCAACGTCCTGACTTTC

v_call: TRBV9
j_call: TRBJ1-2
d_call: .
clone_size: .
cdr3_aa: CASSGREGVTPYGYTF
cdr3_nt: TGTGCCAGCAGCGGCCGTGAGGGGGTCACCCCATATGGCTACACCTTC

v_call: TRBV7-9
j_call: TRBJ1-4
d_call: TRBD1
clone_size: .
cdr3_aa: CASSLIGGQNEKLFF
cdr3_nt: TGTGCCAGCAGCTTAATAGGGGGCCAAAATGAAAAACTGTTTTTT

v_call: TRBV19
j_call: TRBJ1-2
d_call: .
clone_size: once
cdr3_aa: CASSLRQLRTNYGYTF
cdr3_nt: TGTGCCAGTAGTCTCCGACAGCTGCGGACTAACTATGGCTACACCTTC

v_call: TRBV6-5
j_call: TRBJ1-2
d_call: .
clone_size: many
cdr3_aa: CASSYSWGHGYTF
cdr3_nt: TGTGCCAGCAGTTACTCGTGGGGGCACGGCTACACCTTC

v_call: TRBV2
j_call: TRBJ2-7
d_call: TRBD1
clone_size: few
cdr3_aa: CASSRTGLDEQYF
cdr3_nt: TGTGCCAGCAGTCGGACAGGGTTAGACGAGCAGTACTTC

v_call: TRBV5-4
j_call: TRBJ2-2
d_call: TRBD1
clone_size: .
cdr3_aa: CASSLDLWTGGSGELFF
cdr3_nt: TGTGCCAGCAGCTTGGATTTATGGACAGGGGGCTCAGGGGAGCTGTTTTTT

v_call: TRBV21-1
j_call: TRBJ2-2
d_call: .
clone_size: .
cdr3_aa: CASSKSWTGTTGELFF
cdr3_nt: TGTGCCAGCAGCAAATCTTGGACAGGGACGACCGGGGAGCTGTTTTTT